These 20 T cell receptor beta chains share one sample of origin, sequenced in a study of blood T cell repertoires in COVID-19. Assay: immunoSEQ multiplex PCR; the TCRdb copy retains only in-frame clones and omits some. The sample gives roughly 350,000 clones, around nine tenths of which show up once; roughly 6.6% is in the top ten. Material: peripheral blood. The source of these receptors is a woman in her 70s with COVID-19, enrolled during active disease.

Details on this clone: This specimen includes other DNA sequences encoding the same CDR3. CDR3 protein: CSVVGQGGNTIYF. Written as DNA, the CDR3 is TGCAGCGTTGTGGGCCAGGGAGGAAACACCATATATTTT. The chain links TRBV29-1 to TRBJ1-3, with TRBD1 as a possible D gene (5 bases). Germline V lookup: CDR1 SQVTM, CDR2 ANQGSEA. With 4 bases removed from V and 4 bases from J, the gap between germline ends came to 11 bases. The CDR3 totals 13 residues. Full variable domain (remainder filled in from reference TRBV29-1 and TRBJ1-3): SAVISQKPSRDICQRGTSLTIQCQVDSQVTMMFWYRQQPGQSLTLIATANQGSEATYESGFVIDKFPISRPNLTFSTLTVSNMSPEDSSIYLCSVVGQGGNTIYFGEGSWLTVV.

This chain joins TRBV6-5 and TRBJ2-1, with a tentative D call TRBD2 (6 bases). CDR1 and CDR2 (germline): MNHEY, SVGAGI. CDR3 length: 15 amino acids. V was pared by 0 bases and J by 10 bases, with 16 bases between. The DNA for the CDR3 is TGTGCCAGCAGTTACTCTCCGGGGGTACAGAACGAGCAGTTCTTC. Its protein product is CASSYSPGVQNEQFF.

The rearrangement links TRBV6-6 to TRBJ1-5; 9 bases fit TRBD1. Germline V gene sequence: CDR1 MNHNY, CDR2 SVGAGI (reference sequence). V trimming: 10 bases; J trimming: 7 bases; junction bases outside the gene matches: 5. The CDR3 totals 12 residues. The CDR3 nucleotides read TGTGCCACCGGGACAGGGAGGCAGCCCCAGCATTTT. It codes for CATGTGRQPQHF.

This clone has just one count. The V gene is TRBV9, the J gene TRBJ2-3; D possibly corresponds to TRBD1 (5 bases). CDR3 length equals 13 residues. The V end was cut by 7 bases, the J end by 2 bases, with 11 bases between. The germline V gene encodes CDR1 SGDLS and CDR2 YYNGEE. The CDR3 DNA reads as TGTGCCAGCCAGGGCTCCCCCACAGATACGCAGTATTTT. Protein product: CASQGSPTDTQYF.

The chain combines TRBV6-2 or TRBV6-3 with TRBJ2-7; the D is unclear. Germline-derived CDR1 and CDR2 are MNHEY and SVGEGT. Between the trimmed V and J ends, which lost 4 bases and 5 bases, there was a span of 6 bases. This CDR3 has 11 residues. CDR3 sequence (DNA): TGTGCCAGCAGTTGGCCCAACGAGCAGTACTTC. Amino acids: CASSWPNEQYF.

This clone was detected only once. The chain carries TRBV4-1 and TRBJ1-1; the D is unclear. With 3 bases removed from V and 1 base from J, the gap between germline ends came to 15 bases. This CDR3 contains 16 residues. The germline CDR1 and CDR2 sequences are MGHRA and YSYEKL. The CDR3 loop is CASSHNWVGENTEAFF. Here the CDR3 DNA reads TGCGCCAGCAGCCACAATTGGGTCGGGGAGAACACTGAAGCTTTCTTT.

The V call is TRBV5-5, the J call TRBJ1-5; D remains ambiguous. The CDR3 is 15 amino acids. Germline CDR1 reads SGHKS; CDR2 reads YYEKEE (reference sequence). V lost 1 base to trimming and J lost 2 bases, with 10 bases between them. The CDR3 DNA reads TGTGCCAGCAGCTTGTGGTGGGGAGGCAATCAGCCCCAGCATTTT. It specifies CASSLWWGGNQPQHF.

The chain combines TRBV28 with TRBJ1-2, with no clear D. The CDR3 contains 16 residues. V was trimmed by 4 bases and J by 4 bases, leaving 19 bases between them. CDR1 is MDHEN and CDR2 is SYDVKM in the germline V gene. The CDR3 loop reads CASSSTIARESYGYTF. The CDR3 bases are TGTGCCAGCAGTTCGACCATAGCCCGGGAATCCTATGGCTACACCTTC.

This clone was seen just once. This chain connects TRBV30 to TRBJ2-5, with 10 bases aligning to TRBD2. Germline values: CDR1 GTSNPN, CDR2 SVGIG (reference sequence). The CDR3 is 15 residues long. Germline trimming cut 4 bases from V and 6 bases from J; bases unmatched to any gene: 11. CDR3 region: CAWKGRSGGAKTQYF. The CDR3 nucleotides read TGTGCCTGGAAAGGCCGCAGCGGGGGGGCGAAGACCCAGTACTTC.

V and J are TRBV5-1 and TRBJ1-1, with D possibly matching TRBD1 (6 bases). Trimming left V 4 bases short and J 7 bases short, with 11 bases between. CDR3 length: 12 amino acids. The V gene's germline CDR1 is SGHRS and CDR2 YFSETQ. The CDR3 reads CASSQGNYEAFF. CDR3 nucleotides: TGCGCCAGCAGCCAGGGGAACTATGAAGCTTTCTTT. The whole variable domain, filled in from reference TRBV5-1 and TRBJ1-1, reads KAGVTQTPRYLIKTRGQQVTLSCSPISGHRSVSWYQQTPGQGLQFLFEYFSETQRNKGNFPGRFSGRQFSNSRSEMNVSTLELGDSALYLCASSQGNYEAFFGQGTRLTVV.

This clone came up many times. The rearrangement uses TRBV29-1 and TRBJ1-1; D is possibly TRBD1 (6 bases). The CDR3 spans 13 residues. CDR1 SQVTM and CDR2 ANQGSEA come from the germline V gene. The V end was cut by 6 bases, the J end by 5 bases, with 16 bases between. CDR3 bases: TGCAGCGTCCCAGGGGCGCGAATGACTGAAGCTTTCTTT. It translates to CSVPGARMTEAFF.

This chain connects TRBV27 to TRBJ2-1, with D possibly TRBD2 on 5 matching bases. CDR1 and CDR2 (germline): MNHEY, SMNVEV (reference sequence). Trimming left V 2 bases short and J 0 bases short, with 11 bases between. The CDR3 contains 16 residues. CDR3 sequence reads: CASSLLGVISYNEQFF. In DNA form, the CDR3 reads TGTGCCAGCAGTTTACTCGGGGTGATCTCCTACAATGAGCAGTTCTTC.

The chain uses TRBV5-4 and TRBJ2-3; 8 nucleotides match TRBD2. The junction had 9 bases not matched to a gene; V was cut back by 2 bases and J by 1 base. The CDR3 has 17 amino acids. Germline lookup yields CDR1 SGHNT and CDR2 YYREEE (reference sequence). Here the CDR3 DNA reads TGTGCCAGCAGCTTCGATGCGGGGGGATTTCGCACAGATACGCAGTATTTT. Its translation is CASSFDAGGFRTDTQYF.

The V and J genes are TRBV6-2 or TRBV6-3 and TRBJ2-1, with TRBD2 as a possible D gene (7 bases). Per the germline V gene, CDR1 is MNHEY and CDR2 is SVGEGT. This CDR3 spans 15 amino acids. V lost 5 bases, J lost 10 bases, and 21 bases lay in between. CDR3 bases: TGTGCCAGCAGTCTCCGGGGGGCCCAGGTTAACGAGCAGTTCTTC. Its protein product is CASSLRGAQVNEQFF.

As DNA, the CDR3 is TGCGCCAGCAGCCAAGATCCAGGAAACACCATATATTTT. Translated: CASSQDPGNTIYF. The V call is TRBV4-3, the J call TRBJ1-3; the D is unclear. Germline CDR1 reads LGHNA; CDR2 reads YSLEER. The ends were cut back, 0 bases at V and 4 bases at J, with 4 bases in the middle. The CDR3 covers 13 residues.

The chain employs TRBV3-1 (or the pseudogene TRBV3-2) and TRBJ2-1; 8 bases are shared with TRBD1. V lost 1 base, J lost 9 bases, and 8 bases stayed unmatched. The germline V gene encodes CDR1 LGHDT and CDR2 YNNKEL (reference sequence). The CDR3 totals 15 residues. Here the CDR3 DNA reads TGTGCCAGCAGCCAAGCCCCCGACCAGGGGGCTGAGCAGTTCTTC. It encodes CASSQAPDQGAEQFF.

The count of this clone is one. The V call is TRBV29-1, the J call TRBJ1-1, with D perhaps matching TRBD1 (6 bases). This CDR3 has 12 amino acids. Germline V gene lookup returns CDR1 SQVTM and CDR2 ANQGSEA. Trimming pared 4 bases from V and 6 bases from J, leaving 12 bases between. This CDR3 reads CSVAQGSAEAFF. The CDR3 DNA is TGCAGCGTTGCGCAGGGGAGTGCTGAAGCTTTCTTT. Full variable domain (outside the CDR3, taken from reference TRBV29-1 and TRBJ1-1): SAVISQKPSRDICQRGTSLTIQCQVDSQVTMMFWYRQQPGQSLTLIATANQGSEATYESGFVIDKFPISRPNLTFSTLTVSNMSPEDSSIYLCSVAQGSAEAFFGQGTRLTVV.

This chain connects TRBV7-3 to TRBJ1-2; 7 nucleotides match TRBD1. V shed 5 bases, J shed 8 bases, and the junction held 8 bases outside the gene matches. This CDR3 spans 13 amino acids. Germline CDR1 SGHTA, CDR2 FQGTGA. This chain's CDR3 is CASSDTGARGYTF. CDR3 nucleotides: TGTGCCAGCAGCGATACAGGGGCGAGGGGCTACACCTTC.

The chain carries TRBV30 and TRBJ2-2; the D gene is possibly TRBD2 (6 bases). The germline V gene encodes CDR1 GTSNPN and CDR2 SVGIG (reference sequence). This CDR3 is 15 amino acids long. V was shortened by 2 bases and J by 3 bases, with 13 bases between the two germline ends. CDR3 loop: CAWSITWGDTGELFF. CDR3 nucleotide sequence: TGTGCCTGGAGTATTACTTGGGGGGACACCGGGGAGCTGTTTTTT.

Regarding this clone: Other DNA sequences of this sample code for an identical CDR3. V and J are TRBV9 and TRBJ2-5; 9 bases align to TRBD2. The J segment lost 2 bases and the V segment lost 0 bases, leaving 2 bases of the junction unmatched. Germline values: CDR1 SGDLS, CDR2 YYNGEE. The CDR3 covers 15 residues. The CDR3 DNA sequence: TGTGCCAGCAGCGTAGGCGGGGGGGCTCAAGAGACCCAGTACTTC. Protein sequence: CASSVGGGAQETQYF.